One sample yielded the 25 T cell receptor beta chains listed below, sequenced in a study of CD8 T cells in ankylosing spondylitis. TCRdb passed the 5' RACE reads through MiXCR, listing each CDR3 protein once. The repertoire holds approximately 140,000 distinct CDR3 sequences, roughly 9% seen once, with 2.5% to 4% in the top ten. Sequencing was carried out using blood, either unsorted or a sorted T cell fraction (not recorded which). These receptors were obtained from a male donor with ankylosing spondylitis or in good health (not recorded which).

This clonotype has at least ten counts. The chain is built from TRBV9 and TRBJ1-1; maybe TRBD1 (5 bases). The germline V gene encodes CDR1 SGDLS and CDR2 YYNGEE. There are 14 residues in the CDR3. V lost 0 bases, J lost 4 bases, and 10 bases lay in between. The DNA for the CDR3 is TGTGCCAGCAGCGTAGCTCTCGGGGGCACTGAAGCTTTCTTT. Its protein is CASSVALGGTEAFF.

In its sample, this clonotype was seen many times. In DNA form, the CDR3 reads TGTGCCAGCAAAGGTGCAGGGCCCGATCGTGAAGCTTTCTTT. This encodes CASKGAGPDREAFF. The V and J genes are TRBV6-1 and TRBJ1-1; a possible D gene is TRBD1 (5 bases). From germline, CDR1 is MNHNS and CDR2 SASEGT. V shed 7 bases and J shed 7 bases, with 19 bases lying between them. The CDR3 is 14 residues long.

This clonotype has ten or more counts. As DNA, the CDR3 is TGCGCCAGCACCACCCAGTCAGGAACTAATGAAAAACTGTTTTTT. Translation gives CASTTQSGTNEKLFF. The chain carries TRBV5-1 and TRBJ1-4; no reliable D call. Germline assignment: CDR1 SGHRS and CDR2 YFSETQ. The V end was cut by 6 bases, the J end by 1 base, with 13 bases between. This CDR3 comprises 15 residues.

A few counts support this clonotype. For the CDR3, the DNA is TGTGCTAGTGGTTTTTCAGGGGGCAACAATGAGCAGTTCTTC. This translates into CASGFSGGNNEQFF. The chain recombines TRBV12-5 with TRBJ2-1; TRBD1 matches at 8 bases. Germline V gene lookup returns CDR1 LGHNT and CDR2 FRNRAP. Trimming removed 3 bases from V and 5 bases from J; junction bases left unmatched: 3. The length of the CDR3 is 14 residues.

This chain links TRBV30 with TRBJ2-3; D remains ambiguous. Germline CDR1 GTSNPN, CDR2 SVGIG (reference sequence). Trimming took off 2 bases at V and 0 bases at J, with 6 bases between the two ends. The CDR3 is 13 amino acids. In nucleotides, the CDR3 is TGTGCCTGGAGTTGGATGAGCACAGATACGCAGTATTTT. Its translation: CAWSWMSTDTQYF.

A few counts support this clonotype. The chain combines TRBV12-3 or TRBV12-4 with TRBJ2-5; no clear D gene. The CDR3 has 12 amino acids. V was pared by 2 bases and J by 5 bases, with 6 bases between. This CDR3 is CASSLFWETQYF. In DNA, the CDR3 is TGTGCCAGCAGTTTATTCTGGGAGACCCAGTACTTC.

As concerns this clonotype: A junction boundary mismatches the germline segment, possibly from a read error. This chain links TRBV12-3 or TRBV12-4 with TRBJ2-1; 13 positions match TRBD2. This CDR3 contains 19 residues. The CDR3 here is CTSSPLVGRTSGSYNEQFF. Written as DNA, the CDR3 is TGTACCAGCAGTCCACTTGTAGGAAGGACTAGCGGGAGTTACAATGAGCAGTTCTTC.

By proportion, this clonotype is medium-sized (0.01 to 0.1%). The V and J genes are TRBV21-1 and TRBJ2-4; TRBD1 is the table's D call, not checked against the DNA. TRBV21-1 is noted as a pseudogene. CDR3 length: 16 residues. CDR3 in amino acids: CASRGMDRDAKNIQYF. CDR3 nucleotides: TGTGCCAGCAGGGGAATGGACAGAGACGCCAAAAACATTCAGTACTTC.

This clonotype was recorded many times. The chain links TRBV29-1 to TRBJ2-1, with 8 bases matching TRBD1. Losses at the gene ends were 2 bases for V and 9 bases for J; bases not matched to a gene: 9. This CDR3 comprises 14 residues. Per germline, CDR1 SQVTM and CDR2 ANQGSEA. DNA for the CDR3: TGCAGCGTTGAACTGGACAGGGACAATGGTGAGCAGTTCTTC. Its protein product is CSVELDRDNGEQFF.

In this sample, this clonotype turned up many times. The J gene is TRBJ2-1, the V gene TRBV7-3; TRBD2 matches at 10 bases. The CDR3 runs to 16 residues. V lost 1 base to trimming and J lost 3 bases; unmatched junction nucleotides: 3. Germline CDR1 reads SGHTA; CDR2 reads FQGTGA. The CDR3 region has the DNA TGTGCCAGCAGCTTAATGGGGACTAGCGACTACAATGAGCAGTTCTTC. This translates into CASSLMGTSDYNEQFF.

This clonotype was detected many times. CDR3 DNA: TGCGCCAGCAGCTTGGTGGAAGGAGAGCCTAATGAAAAACTGTTTTTT. Translating it yields CASSLVEGEPNEKLFF. This chain joins TRBV5-1 and TRBJ1-4, with no clear D. CDR1 and CDR2 (germline): SGHRS, YFSETQ. CDR3 size: 16 residues. V gave up 0 bases and J gave up 3 bases, with 12 bases separating them.

This clonotype was seen only a few times. V gene TRBV6-1 combines with J gene TRBJ1-3; D is ambiguous. Trimming stripped 4 bases from V and 3 bases from J, with 10 bases between. CDR3 size: 14 residues. Germline V lookup: CDR1 MNHNS, CDR2 SASEGT. As DNA, the CDR3 is TGTGCCAGCAGTGCTACAGACATTGGAAACACCATATATTTT. Translation gives CASSATDIGNTIYF.

This clonotype was seen repeatedly, ten times or more. The rearrangement links TRBV10-3 to TRBJ2-1; D not certain. The CDR3 spans 15 residues. Per the germline V gene, CDR1 is ENHRY and CDR2 is SYGVKD. Trimming cost V 7 bases and J 1 base, with 14 bases left between them. The CDR3 protein is CAIKNRERSYNEQFF. The CDR3 DNA reads as TGTGCCATCAAGAATCGAGAGCGTTCCTACAATGAGCAGTTCTTC.

This clonotype was found many times. The chain employs TRBV29-1 and TRBJ2-1, with D possibly TRBD2 on 7 matching bases. The V gene lost 7 bases and the J gene lost 10 bases, with 14 bases spanning the gap. Germline V gene sequence: CDR1 SQVTM, CDR2 ANQGSEA. The CDR3 is made up of 11 amino acids. The CDR3 region has the DNA TGCAGCGGAGCTAAGGGGGGGGAGCAGTTCTTC. Translating it yields CSGAKGGEQFF.

This sequence joins TRBV24-1 and TRBJ2-5, with TRBD2 matching 12 bases. Germline V gene sequence: CDR1 KGHDR, CDR2 SFDVKD. V was clipped by 5 bases and J by 4 bases; unmatched bases: 4. The CDR3 has 15 amino acids. DNA for the CDR3: TGTGCCACCAGTGGGACTAGCGGGACTCTAGAGACCCAGTACTTC. Translation gives CATSGTSGTLETQYF.

The chain links TRBV12-3 or TRBV12-4 to TRBJ2-7; D gene unclear. CDR3 length: 13 residues. The ends were cut back, 0 bases at V and 5 bases at J, with 8 bases in the middle. The CDR3 bases are TGTGCCAGCAGTTTAGCGGGTTTCGACGAGCAGTACTTC. The encoded protein is CASSLAGFDEQYF.

Ten or more counts support this clonotype. The chain couples TRBV7-2 to TRBJ1-1, with 8 bases that match TRBD1. The CDR3 is 14 amino acids. Germline assignment: CDR1 SGHTA and CDR2 FQGNSA. V trimming: 1 base; J trimming: 4 bases; junction bases outside the gene matches: 2. The CDR3 here is CASSLVDRGTEAFF. CDR3 coding DNA: TGTGCCAGCAGCTTAGTAGACAGGGGCACTGAAGCTTTCTTT. Together with reference TRBV7-2 and TRBJ1-1, the CDR3 gives the full variable domain: GAGVSQSPSNKVTEKGKDVELRCDPISGHTALYWYRQSLGQGLEFLIYFQGNSAPDKSGLPSDRFSAERTGGSVSTLTIQRTQQEDSAVYLCASSLVDRGTEAFFGQGTRLTVV.

The chain links TRBV25-1 to TRBJ2-5; D might be TRBD2 (6 bases). The CDR3 sequence is 15 residues long. Germline assignment: CDR1 MGHDK and CDR2 SYGVNS. V was pared by 1 base and J by 1 base, with 10 bases between. CDR3 region: CASSEFSGAQETQYF. The CDR3 region has the DNA TGTGCCAGCAGTGAATTTAGCGGAGCCCAAGAGACCCAGTACTTC.

This clonotype was observed at least ten times. The J gene is TRBJ1-4, the V gene TRBV20-1; 8 nucleotides line up with TRBD1. CDR1 DFQATT and CDR2 SNEGSKA come from the germline V gene (reference sequence). The CDR3 extends over 16 amino acids. The V and J ends lost 3 bases and 7 bases, in that order; junction bases with no gene match: 13. The DNA for the CDR3 is TGCAGTGCTAGGGACGACTGGACAGGGCGGGCTGAAAAACTGTTTTTT. This sequence encodes CSARDDWTGRAEKLFF.

This clonotype has at least ten counts. The rearrangement joins TRBV11-2 to TRBJ2-2; D is unclear. Germline-derived CDR1 and CDR2 are SGHAT and FQNNGV. This CDR3 has 15 amino acids. V was cut by 5 bases and J by 3 bases, with 13 bases left in between. CDR3 loop: CASSPPVRDTGELFF. DNA for the CDR3: TGTGCCAGCAGCCCTCCCGTTAGGGACACCGGGGAGCTGTTTTTT.

This chain joins TRBV15 and TRBJ2-2; D ambiguous. Trimming shortened V by 1 base and J by 1 base, and 19 bases separated the two germline ends. This CDR3 has 19 residues. The germline CDR1 and CDR2 sequences are LNHNV and YYDKDF (reference sequence). CDR3 amino acids: CATSRVGKGGPVNTGELFF. CDR3 DNA: TGTGCCACCAGCAGAGTTGGTAAAGGTGGTCCTGTGAACACCGGGGAGCTGTTTTTT.

This clonotype showed up many times. The V gene is TRBV7-2, the J gene TRBJ1-6; possibly TRBD1 for D (6 bases). V gave up 5 bases and J gave up 0 bases, with 11 bases separating them. The V gene's germline CDR1 is SGHTA and CDR2 FQGNSA. The CDR3 is 16 amino acids. The CDR3: CASSVQGSSYNSPLHF. The CDR3 coding sequence is TGTGCCAGCAGCGTACAGGGCAGCTCCTATAATTCACCCCTCCACTTT.

This clonotype was counted many times. The chain links TRBV15 to TRBJ2-1; TRBD2 agrees at 7 bases. CDR3 length: 14 residues. After removal of 5 bases from V and 5 bases from J, the junction contained 6 bases not matched to a gene. Germline CDR1 is LNHNV and CDR2 is YYDKDF (reference sequence). The CDR3 region is CATSESGNNNEQFF. The CDR3 region has the DNA TGTGCCACCAGCGAAAGCGGGAATAACAATGAGCAGTTCTTC.

This clonotype was seen only a few times. The chain employs TRBV29-1 and TRBJ2-7; D not certain. The CDR3 totals 13 residues. In germline, CDR1 is SQVTM, CDR2 ANQGSEA. The germline V and J ends were trimmed by 6 bases and 3 bases, with 15 bases remaining between them. CDR3 DNA sequence: TGCAGCGTCGGATCCCTTGGGCACTACGAGCAGTACTTC. Amino acids: CSVGSLGHYEQYF.

This clonotype has ten or more counts. CDR3 residues: CATSRAGGNYGYTF. The CDR3, as DNA: TGTGCCACCAGCAGAGCTGGGGGCAACTATGGCTACACCTTC. This chain uses TRBV15 with TRBJ1-2; the D gene is possibly TRBD1 (6 bases). CDR1 and CDR2 (germline): LNHNV, YYDKDF (reference sequence). Between the trimmed V and J ends, which lost 1 base and 2 bases, there was a span of 8 bases. The CDR3 runs to 14 residues.